The 24 T cell receptor beta chains below come from one sample, sequenced in a study of post-analysis software for immune sequencing data. The study, taken as a whole, reports: Five or six TRBV segments, TRBV5-6, TRBV5-1 and TRBV20-1 among them, were found more frequent in patients than controls.

These receptors are not linked to any known antigen. Incorporated into the TCR beta cDNA libraries were unique molecular identifiers, which served to reduce PCR and sequencing biases. TCRdb called the PCR reads again in MiXCR, with one record for every CDR3 protein. Found here are approximately 440,000 distinct CDR3 sequences, nearly 45% of them singletons; the top ten hold about 12%. The sequencing sample was made of blood. Receptors originate from a girl aged 10 to 17 with multiple sclerosis.

The chain combines TRBV24-1 with TRBJ2-1, with D tentatively TRBD1 (6 bases). CDR3 size: 15 residues. V dropped 3 bases and J dropped 7 bases, with 15 bases sitting between them. Germline CDR1 KGHDR, CDR2 SFDVKD. The CDR3 loop reads CATSDRTGDRNEQFF. The CDR3 bases are TGTGCCACCAGTGATCGGACTGGCGACAGGAATGAGCAGTTCTTC.

On this clonotype: This clone may be a read error of a much larger clone one base away. The rearrangement joins TRBV29-1 to TRBJ1-2, with a weak D call TRBD1 (5 bases). The length of the CDR3 is 15 residues. CDR1 and CDR2 from the germline V gene are SQVTM and ANQGSEA. CDR3 residues: CCVGGRRGVNYGYTF. The DNA of the CDR3 is TGCTGCGTTGGAGGAAGGAGGGGTGTTAACTATGGCTACACCTTC.

This chain links TRBV20-1 with TRBJ1-5, with TRBD1 matching over 9 bases. CDR1 is DFQATT, CDR2 SNEGSKA, per germline (reference sequence). This CDR3 contains 14 residues. J was trimmed by 4 bases and V by 3 bases; bases with no gene match: 4. Here the CDR3 reads CSARTGGENQPQHF. The CDR3 DNA is TGCAGTGCTAGGACAGGGGGGGAGAATCAGCCCCAGCATTTT.

The chain has TRBV27 and TRBJ2-5; 7 bases are a match to TRBD1. The CDR3 sequence is 14 residues long. CDR1 and CDR2 from the germline V gene are MNHEY and SMNVEV (reference sequence). Losses at the gene ends were 5 bases for V and 3 bases for J; bases not matched to a gene: 6. The CDR3, as DNA: TGTGCCAGCAGTCCCCTCGGGACAGAAGAGACCCAGTACTTC. Translating gives CASSPLGTEETQYF.

This clonotype was counted at least ten times. This chain uses TRBV7-3 with TRBJ2-3, with 9 bases identical to TRBD1. CDR3 size: 16 residues. The V gene's germline CDR1 is SGHTA and CDR2 FQGTGA. The ends lost 8 bases at V and 5 bases at J; junction bases unmatched: 14. The CDR3 reads CASALRGTGRGDTQYF. As DNA, the CDR3 is TGTGCCAGCGCCCTAAGGGGGACAGGGCGGGGAGATACGCAGTATTTT.

This clonotype has only a few counts. This chain links TRBV28 with TRBJ1-2; possibly TRBD1 for D (6 bases). The CDR3 contains 13 residues. CDR1 is MDHEN and CDR2 is SYDVKM in the germline V gene. Deletions cut 6 bases from V and 8 bases from J, with 16 bases between. CDR3 bases: TGTGCCAGCAGCCTCGGACAGATACCAGGCTACACCTTC. It codes for CASSLGQIPGYTF.

In this sample, this clonotype turned up a few times. The V call is TRBV29-1, the J call TRBJ2-7; D remains ambiguous. Germline CDR1 is SQVTM and CDR2 is ANQGSEA. V was shortened by 0 bases and J by 0 bases, with 15 bases between the two germline ends. This CDR3 is 16 amino acids long. CDR3 nucleotide sequence: TGCAGCGTTGAAGATAATCGTGAAAGTTTCTCCTACGAGCAGTACTTC. This gives the protein CSVEDNRESFSYEQYF.

This clonotype was observed a single time. V is TRBV7-9 and J is TRBJ2-7; TRBD2 agrees at 7 bases. Looked up from germline, CDR1 is SEHNR and CDR2 is FQNEAQ (reference sequence). The CDR3 spans 19 residues. After removal of 5 bases from V and 2 bases from J, the junction contained 21 bases not matched to a gene. The CDR3 nucleotides read TGTGCCAGCAGCCCAAGAACGCCAAGAACTAGCGAAATGACCTACGAGCAGTACTTC. This translates into CASSPRTPRTSEMTYEQYF.

CDR3 protein: CASSYGTSAYNEQFF. CDR3 coding DNA: TGTGCCAGCAGTTATGGGACTAGCGCCTACAATGAGCAGTTCTTC. This chain uses TRBV6-5 with TRBJ2-1; TRBD2 agrees at 10 bases. The germline CDR1 and CDR2 sequences are MNHEY and SVGAGI. The CDR3 totals 15 residues. Trimming took 3 bases from V and 2 from J; bases not matched to a gene: 1.

The CDR3 is CASSESVTDKNIQYF. The CDR3 nucleotides read TGCGCCAGCAGTGAGTCTGTGACAGACAAAAACATTCAGTACTTC. The rearrangement links TRBV10-2 to TRBJ2-4, with a weak D call TRBD1 (5 bases). Trimming stripped 0 bases from V and 3 bases from J, with 9 bases between. Germline-derived CDR1 and CDR2 are WSHSY and SAAADI. The CDR3 spans 15 residues.

This clonotype has a single count. This chain joins TRBV27 and TRBJ2-1, with D perhaps being TRBD1 or TRBD2 (5 bases each). The germline gives CDR1 MNHEY, CDR2 SMNVEV (reference sequence). This CDR3 is 15 amino acids long. Trimming took off 6 bases at V and 3 bases at J, with 15 bases between the two ends. This CDR3 is CASRRTGPNYNEQFF. In DNA form, the CDR3 reads TGTGCCAGCAGACGAACGGGACCGAACTACAATGAGCAGTTCTTC.

V gene TRBV4-1 combines with J gene TRBJ2-5, with TRBD2 identical over 7 bases. The germline V gene encodes CDR1 MGHRA and CDR2 YSYEKL. The length of the CDR3 is 14 residues. After removal of 2 bases from V and 4 bases from J, the junction contained 4 bases not matched to a gene. The CDR3 reads CASSQLTGGETQYF. In DNA, the CDR3 is TGCGCCAGCAGCCAACTCACGGGAGGAGAGACCCAGTACTTC.

This clonotype turned up a few times. This rearrangement joins TRBV12-3 or TRBV12-4 to TRBJ2-5; D gene ambiguous. The CDR3 is made up of 14 amino acids. The V and J ends lost 3 bases and 1 base respectively, with 9 bases between them. The CDR3 coding sequence is TGTGCCAGCAGTTTCGTGAAGGGCCAAGAGACCCAGTACTTC. Amino acid sequence: CASSFVKGQETQYF.

This clonotype was observed a few times. This chain joins TRBV5-1 and TRBJ1-1; no definite D call. Germline CDR1 SGHRS, CDR2 YFSETQ. This CDR3 has 13 amino acids. Trimming removed 0 bases from V and 3 bases from J, with 6 bases in between. The CDR3 loop is CASSLVGYTEAFF. CDR3 nucleotides: TGCGCCAGCAGCTTGGTAGGGTACACTGAAGCTTTCTTT. Looking up the rest from reference TRBV5-1 and TRBJ1-1 gives the full variable domain: KAGVTQTPRYLIKTRGQQVTLSCSPISGHRSVSWYQQTPGQGLQFLFEYFSETQRNKGNFPGRFSGRQFSNSRSEMNVSTLELGDSALYLCASSLVGYTEAFFGQGTRLTVV.

V gene TRBV6-2 or TRBV6-3 combines with J gene TRBJ2-1, with D possibly TRBD2 on 5 matching bases. This CDR3 is 18 amino acids long. Germline V lookup: CDR1 MNHEY, CDR2 SVGEGT. V gave up 0 bases and J gave up 1 base, with 16 bases separating them. CDR3 sequence reads: CASSYSPRGSRSYNEQFF. CDR3 sequence (DNA): TGTGCCAGCAGTTACTCCCCCCGGGGTAGCAGATCCTACAATGAGCAGTTCTTC.

This rearrangement joins TRBV24-1 to TRBJ2-3; tentatively, D is TRBD1 or TRBD2 (6 bases each). CDR1 and CDR2 (germline): KGHDR, SFDVKD. V was pared by 5 bases and J by 5 bases, with 13 bases between. This CDR3 contains 14 residues. This CDR3 reads CATSGTGAGDTQYF. The CDR3 coding sequence is TGTGCCACCAGTGGCACGGGGGCGGGAGATACGCAGTATTTT.

The rearrangement uses TRBV12-3 or TRBV12-4 and TRBJ2-5, with TRBD2 identical over 7 bases. There are 16 residues in the CDR3. With V trimmed by 6 bases and J by 3 bases, 13 bases remained unmatched. The CDR3 DNA sequence: TGTGCCAGCAGCGACCCCGGGGTAGCGGGTGAAGAGACCCAGTACTTC. Protein sequence: CASSDPGVAGEETQYF.

This clonotype was counted a few times. The V and J genes are TRBV20-1 and TRBJ2-7, with 8 bases fitting TRBD1. V gave up 4 bases and J gave up 0 bases; unmatched junction bases: 5. The CDR3 length is 14 residues. Germline CDR1 and CDR2: DFQATT and SNEGSKA (reference sequence). CDR3 sequence: CSAIGQGDSYEQYF. As DNA, the CDR3 is TGCAGTGCTATTGGACAGGGCGACTCCTACGAGCAGTACTTC.

The chain uses TRBV29-1 and TRBJ1-2; no definite D call. Germline lookup yields CDR1 SQVTM and CDR2 ANQGSEA. V shed 3 bases and J shed 1 base, with 12 bases lying between them. CDR3 size: 14 residues. The CDR3 DNA reads as TGCAGCGTTGAGTGGTGGACGGGTAACTATGGCTACACCTTC. Amino acid sequence: CSVEWWTGNYGYTF.

The chain joins TRBV11-2 to TRBJ2-7; TRBD1 aligns across 9 bases. The CDR3 extends over 15 amino acids. V gave up 0 bases and J gave up 7 bases; unmatched junction bases: 7. The germline CDR1 and CDR2 sequences are SGHAT and FQNNGV. CDR3 sequence: CASSLEGTGFGEQYF. The CDR3 coding sequence is TGTGCCAGCAGCTTAGAGGGGACAGGGTTCGGGGAGCAGTACTTC.

This sequence joins TRBV20-1 and TRBJ2-5; D possibly corresponds to TRBD2 (6 bases). Germline V lookup: CDR1 DFQATT, CDR2 SNEGSKA (reference sequence). The ends were cut back, 5 bases at V and 4 bases at J, with 14 bases in the middle. This CDR3 spans 13 amino acids. This CDR3 is CSAQTSFSETQYF. The CDR3 DNA reads as TGCAGTGCTCAAACTAGCTTTTCAGAGACCCAGTACTTC.

The CDR3 protein is CASSPRLAVGDNEQFF. In nucleotides, the CDR3 is TGTGCCAGCAGCCCCCGCCTAGCAGTAGGGGACAATGAGCAGTTCTTC. This rearrangement joins TRBV7-3 to TRBJ2-1, with D tentatively TRBD1 or TRBD2 (5 bases each). V was cut by 5 bases and J by 5 bases, with 19 bases left in between. In germline, CDR1 is SGHTA, CDR2 FQGTGA. CDR3 length: 16 residues.

The chain has TRBV20-1 and TRBJ2-5, with 12 bases aligning to TRBD2. This CDR3 spans 15 amino acids. V was clipped by 6 bases and J by 5 bases; unmatched bases: 10. The germline gives CDR1 DFQATT, CDR2 SNEGSKA (reference sequence). The CDR3 DNA sequence: TGCAGTGCCCCCGCGACTAGCGGGAGTCTCGAGACCCAGTACTTC. The encoded protein is CSAPATSGSLETQYF.

In regard to this clonotype: One junction end disagrees with the germline gene, perhaps due to a read error. The J gene is TRBJ2-5, the V gene TRBV7-2, with TRBD2 as a possible D gene (5 bases). CDR1 is SGHTA, CDR2 FQGNSA, per germline. The CDR3 length is 14 residues. This CDR3 reads CASSLVEGKETQCF. CDR3 in DNA: TGTGCCAGCAGCTTAGTAGAGGGAAAAGAGACCCAGTGCTTC.